A single sample gave rise to the 15 T cell receptor beta chains below, sequenced in a study of blood T cell repertoires in COVID-19. Data came from immunoSEQ multiplex PCR; TCRdb stores just in-frame clones and leaves some out. This sample carries about 500,000 clones, about 89% of them seen once, and the ten largest clones take roughly 7.3%. The specimen sequenced was peripheral blood. These receptor sequences come from a woman in her 50s with COVID-19, enrolled during active disease.

The chain uses TRBV6-6 and TRBJ2-3; 11 nucleotides match TRBD2. V shed 8 bases, J shed 4 bases, and the junction held 8 bases outside the gene matches. CDR1 and CDR2 from the germline V gene are MNHNY and SVGAGI (reference sequence). The CDR3 runs 15 residues. CDR3 in amino acids: CASRGRLAGSDTQYF. The CDR3 DNA reads TGTGCCAGCCGGGGGAGACTAGCGGGGTCAGATACGCAGTATTTT.

CDR3 residues: CASSIGTGLEAFF. The DNA of the CDR3 is TGTGCCAGCAGCATAGGGACAGGGCTAGAAGCTTTCTTT. The chain carries TRBV12-3 or TRBV12-4 and TRBJ1-1; TRBD1 aligns across 9 bases. This CDR3 comprises 13 residues. The ends lost 6 bases at V and 8 bases at J; junction bases unmatched: 7.

In the case of this clone: At the DNA level, this CDR3 is encoded by other sequences in the same sample as well. The chain couples TRBV2 to TRBJ2-2, with TRBD2 matching 12 bases. This CDR3 comprises 15 residues. V trimming: 6 bases; J trimming: 4 bases; junction bases outside the gene matches: 3. Germline CDR1 is SNHLY and CDR2 is FYNNEI. For the CDR3, the DNA is TGTGCCAGCAGCGAGGGACTAGCGGGCACCGGGGAGCTGTTTTTT. It encodes CASSEGLAGTGELFF.

This clone was counted many times. The chain uses TRBV3-1 (or the pseudogene TRBV3-2) and TRBJ1-1; possible D gene TRBD1, 6 bases. The CDR3 is made up of 13 amino acids. V was cut by 6 bases and J by 3 bases, with 11 bases left in between. Per germline, CDR1 LGHDT and CDR2 YNNKEL (reference sequence). Here the CDR3 reads CASRRDTDTEAFF. The CDR3 DNA sequence: TGTGCCAGCAGGAGGGACACCGACACTGAAGCTTTCTTT.

The rearrangement uses TRBV28 and TRBJ1-2, with TRBD1 identical over 8 bases. V trimming: 5 bases; J trimming: 7 bases; junction bases outside the gene matches: 6. Germline V gives CDR1 MDHEN, CDR2 SYDVKM. CDR3 length: 13 residues. The chain's CDR3 is CASSEQGVGGYTF. The CDR3 coding sequence is TGTGCCAGCAGTGAACAGGGGGTGGGTGGCTACACCTTC.

The J gene is TRBJ2-5, the V gene TRBV5-6, with 14 bases lining up with TRBD2. Losses at the gene ends were 0 bases for V and 3 bases for J; bases not matched to a gene: 4. The CDR3 is 17 amino acids. Germline CDR1 reads SGHDT; CDR2 reads YYEEEE. This chain's CDR3 is CASSLALGLAGEETQYF. The CDR3 coding sequence is TGTGCCAGCAGCTTGGCCCTGGGACTAGCGGGGGAAGAGACCCAGTACTTC.

The chain joins TRBV10-2 to TRBJ2-3; 10 bases are shared with TRBD1. The CDR3 length is 17 residues. Looked up from germline, CDR1 is WSHSY and CDR2 is SAAADI. J was trimmed by 2 bases and V by 6 bases; bases with no gene match: 11. Written as DNA, the CDR3 is TGCGCCAGCAGCGACCACCCGGGACAGGGGACCACAGATACGCAGTATTTT. Translating gives CASSDHPGQGTTDTQYF.

The rearrangement joins TRBV4-2 to TRBJ2-7; TRBD2 agrees at 12 bases. CDR1 is LGHNA, CDR2 YNFKEQ, per germline. V trimming: 0 bases; J trimming: 3 bases; junction bases outside the gene matches: 9. The CDR3 contains 18 residues. The CDR3 loop reads CASSQDASGGAKGYEQYF. The DNA for the CDR3 is TGTGCCAGCAGCCAAGACGCTAGCGGGGGGGCCAAGGGCTACGAGCAGTACTTC.

V and J are TRBV7-2 and TRBJ1-3; D is ambiguous. The CDR3 consists of 15 residues. The V end was cut by 5 bases, the J end by 3 bases, with 14 bases between. Germline V gives CDR1 SGHTA, CDR2 FQGNSA. The CDR3 DNA reads TGTGCCAGCAGCCCTGCATCCGGGGATGGAAACACCATATATTTT. It codes for CASSPASGDGNTIYF.

This clone was recorded only once. The J gene is TRBJ2-1, the V gene TRBV5-8; no definite D call. The CDR3 is 15 amino acids. CDR1 and CDR2 (germline): SGHTS, YDEGEE. V lost 0 bases, J lost 2 bases, and 9 bases lay in between. In DNA form, the CDR3 reads TGTGCCAGCAGCTTGGGGGCTGCGACCTACAATGAGCAGTTCTTC. Protein product: CASSLGAATYNEQFF.

This clone came up once. This chain uses TRBV11-1 with TRBJ1-1; D is undetermined. This CDR3 is built from 16 residues. Germline lookup yields CDR1 SGHAT and CDR2 FQDESV (reference sequence). The V end lost 4 bases, the J end lost 1 base, and 16 bases lay between the germline ends. The CDR3 reads CASSSRHPRANTEAFF. CDR3 nucleotide sequence: TGTGCCAGCAGCTCCCGACACCCCCGAGCGAACACTGAAGCTTTCTTT.

V gene TRBV25-1 combines with J gene TRBJ1-2; 8 bases match TRBD1. Per germline, CDR1 MGHDK and CDR2 SYGVNS. The CDR3 runs 13 residues. With V trimmed by 6 bases and J by 4 bases, 4 bases remained unmatched. CDR3 in amino acids: CASRQGERYGYTF. CDR3 sequence (DNA): TGTGCCAGCAGACAGGGGGAACGCTATGGCTACACCTTC.

The genes are TRBV18 and TRBJ2-5; weak D call: TRBD1 (5 bases). The germline V gene encodes CDR1 KGHSH and CDR2 LQKENI. The germline V and J ends were trimmed by 1 base and 1 base, with 7 bases remaining between them. This CDR3 region has 14 residues. The CDR3 loop is CASSPQGRQETQYF. The CDR3 DNA follows: TGTGCCAGCTCACCACAGGGGCGCCAAGAGACCCAGTACTTC.

This chain links TRBV5-1 with TRBJ2-5; D gene uncertain. The V end lost 1 base, the J end lost 2 bases, and 6 bases lay between the germline ends. Germline V gene data show CDR1 as SGHRS and CDR2 as YFSETQ. The CDR3 loop spans 13 amino acids. CDR3 nucleotide sequence: TGCGCCAGCAGCTTGCCTAGTCAAGAGACCCAGTACTTC. This sequence encodes CASSLPSQETQYF.

V gene TRBV7-9 combines with J gene TRBJ2-2, with TRBD1 matching over 8 bases. The germline gives CDR1 SEHNR, CDR2 FQNEAQ (reference sequence). The CDR3 runs to 17 residues. The V and J ends lost 2 bases and 0 bases, in that order; junction bases with no gene match: 5. This CDR3 reads CASSLYGTGANTGELFF. The CDR3, as DNA: TGTGCCAGCAGCTTATATGGGACAGGCGCGAACACCGGGGAGCTGTTTTTT.